What follows is one T cell receptor (beta chain) and its context. Patients of the Seattle cohort, enrolled during active infection, were followed longitudinally. Libraries were prepared by immunoSEQ multiplex PCR; TCRdb keeps only in-frame clonotypes and omits some of them. This table has approximately 260,000 clones, about 90% appearing once. The sample is drawn from a study of blood T cell repertoires in COVID-19. Study as a whole: Collection of acute and convalescent COVID-19 samples took place in the United States, Italy and Spain. In each case, the material was cDNA or gDNA derived from T cells, B-cell-depleted T cells, or PBMCs.

There are 15 residues in the CDR3. From germline, CDR1 is SQVTM and CDR2 ANQGSEA. V shed 6 bases, J shed 2 bases, and the junction held 6 bases outside the gene matches. This TCR came from a woman in her 70s with COVID-19, enrolled during active disease. The V call is TRBV29-1, the J call TRBJ2-3; 12 bases map to TRBD2. Sequencing was performed on peripheral blood. CDR3 sequence: CSVPTSGSLTDTQYF. The CDR3, as DNA: TGCAGCGTCCCGACTAGCGGGAGTCTCACAGATACGCAGTATTTT.